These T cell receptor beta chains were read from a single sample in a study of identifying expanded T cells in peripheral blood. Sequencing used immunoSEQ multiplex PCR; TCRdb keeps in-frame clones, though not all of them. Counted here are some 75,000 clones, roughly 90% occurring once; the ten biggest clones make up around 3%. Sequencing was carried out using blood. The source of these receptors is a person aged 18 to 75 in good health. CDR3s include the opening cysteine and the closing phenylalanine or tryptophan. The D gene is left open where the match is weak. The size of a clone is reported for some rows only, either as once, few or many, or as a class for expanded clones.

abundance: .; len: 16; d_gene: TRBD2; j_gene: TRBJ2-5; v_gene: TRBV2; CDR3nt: TGTGCCAGCAGTGAATTATTTAGCGGGGGGATGGAGACCCAGTACTTC; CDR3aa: CASSELFSGGMETQYF
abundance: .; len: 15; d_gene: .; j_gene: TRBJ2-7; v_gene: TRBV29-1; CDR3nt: TGCAGCTACCGAGGAGGCGGGACACCTAACTACGAGCAGTACTTC; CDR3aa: CSYRGGGTPNYEQYF
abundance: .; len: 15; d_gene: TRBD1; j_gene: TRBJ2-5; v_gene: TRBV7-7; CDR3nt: TGTGCTAGCAGCACGGGACAGGGGAGGGCGGAGACCCAGTACTTC; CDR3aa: CASSTGQGRAETQYF
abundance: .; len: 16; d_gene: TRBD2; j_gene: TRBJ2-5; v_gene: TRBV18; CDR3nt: TGTGCCAGCTCACCATGGGCTAGCGGGGGCGATGAGACCCAGTACTTC; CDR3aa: CASSPWASGGDETQYF
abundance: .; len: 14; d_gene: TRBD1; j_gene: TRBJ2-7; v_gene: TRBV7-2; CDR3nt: TGTGCCAGCAGCCTATCACAGGGGGCCCACGAGCAGTACTTC; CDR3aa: CASSLSQGAHEQYF
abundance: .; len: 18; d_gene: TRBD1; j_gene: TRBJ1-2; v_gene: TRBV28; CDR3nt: TGTGCCAGCAGTACCCCTCGCCGATCCGGGACAGGAGCCGATGGCTACACCTTC; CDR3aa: CASSTPRRSGTGADGYTF
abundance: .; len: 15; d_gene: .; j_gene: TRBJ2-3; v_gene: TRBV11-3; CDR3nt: TGTGCCAGCAGCTCAGGGACGGGGATCACAGATACGCAGTATTTT; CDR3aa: CASSSGTGITDTQYF
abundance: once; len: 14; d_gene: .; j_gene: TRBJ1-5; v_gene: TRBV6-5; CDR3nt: TGTGCCAGCAGTTACTCGTGGAGCAATCAGCCCCAGCATTTT; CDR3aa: CASSYSWSNQPQHF
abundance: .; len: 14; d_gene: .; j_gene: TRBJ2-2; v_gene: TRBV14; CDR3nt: TGTGCCAGCAGCCTCAGACACAACACCGGGGAGCTGTTTTTT; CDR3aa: CASSLRHNTGELFF
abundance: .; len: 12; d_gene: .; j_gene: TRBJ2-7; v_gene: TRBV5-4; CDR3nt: TGTGCCAGCAGCTCGAACCCCTACGAGCAGTACTTC; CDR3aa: CASSSNPYEQYF
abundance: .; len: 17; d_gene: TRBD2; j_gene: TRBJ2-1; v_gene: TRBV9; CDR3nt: TGTGCCAGCAGCGTAGCTACTAGCGGGAGCCCCTACAATGAGCAGTTCTTC; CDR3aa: CASSVATSGSPYNEQFF
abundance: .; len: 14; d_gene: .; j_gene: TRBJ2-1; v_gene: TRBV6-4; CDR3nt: TGTGCCAGCAGTGACGGGAGCTCCTACAATGAGCAGTTCTTC; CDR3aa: CASSDGSSYNEQFF
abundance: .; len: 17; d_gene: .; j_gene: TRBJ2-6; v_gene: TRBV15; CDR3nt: TGTGCCACCAGCAGAGATCTCGGGGTGGACGGGGCCAACGTCCTGACTTTC; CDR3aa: CATSRDLGVDGANVLTF
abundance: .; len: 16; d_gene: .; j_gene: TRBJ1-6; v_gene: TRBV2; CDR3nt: TGTGCCAGCAGTGAAGCTGACTATCGGCGAAATTCACCCCTCCACTTT; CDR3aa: CASSEADYRRNSPLHF
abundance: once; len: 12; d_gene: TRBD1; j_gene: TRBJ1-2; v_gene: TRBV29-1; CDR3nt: TGCAGCGGACAGGGATCCGATCATGGCTACACCTTC; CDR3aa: CSGQGSDHGYTF
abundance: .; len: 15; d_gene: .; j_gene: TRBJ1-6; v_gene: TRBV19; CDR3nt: TGTGCCAGTAACGCGGGGGGCAGGGAGAGTTCACCCCTCCACTTT; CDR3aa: CASNAGGRESSPLHF
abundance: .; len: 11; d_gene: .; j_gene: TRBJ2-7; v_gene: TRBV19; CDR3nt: TGTGCCAGTAGCGATTACTACGAGCAGTACTTC; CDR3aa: CASSDYYEQYF
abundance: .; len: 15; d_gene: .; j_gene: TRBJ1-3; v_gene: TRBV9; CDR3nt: TGTGCCAGCAGCGTTGGGGGCGGCTCTGGAAACACCATATATTTT; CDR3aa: CASSVGGGSGNTIYF